One TCR beta chain is described in this entry. This clonotype was counted between two and nine times. Its recognized antigen is unknown. Qualities for individual bases were not recorded, and no much larger clone is one base off. This record belongs to a study of molecular identifiers for immune sequencing clone quantification (dated by TCRdb to 2016 to 2018). At the level of the whole study: In a replicate experiment, RNA from 20,000 or 100,000 naive CD8 T cells was split into five aliquots, four of which were sequenced. CD8 T cells were used in a methods study to benchmark molecular-identifier clustering-based TCR repertoire sequencing (MIDCIRS) and TCR RNA copy counting.

Results and caveats for the whole study, not just this receptor: Without barcode sub-clustering, chimeric consensus sequences inflated TCR diversity; chimeras reached as high as 47%. A single cell's worth of spiked-in Jurkat TCR RNA was reported detectable even among 900,000 to 1,000,000 naive CD8 T cells. In CMV-specific effector cells, clones with more than 20 RNA copies contained over 98% of molecules, whereas in naive cells such clones contained under 1% of molecules. About 3 recovered TCR RNA copies per cell were obtained by modeling, versus around 9.8 by digital PCR, implying a capture efficiency of 25% to 30%. Highly expanded clone sizes could be underestimated because identical TCR molecules may share a barcode. Spiked-in Jurkat TCR RNA (around nine copies' worth), which is not part of the donor repertoire, was contained in the naive libraries.

Libraries were built with PCR. Instrument used: NextSeq 500. Bulk TCR libraries were made following a previously described method, with the TCR primers given in Table S5. The Qiagen AllPrep DNA/RNA kit was used to purify total RNA. Before any analysis, reads coming from multiple sequencing runs of the same library were combined into one pool. The authors processed their data as follows. Reads were retained only if the reads had an exact TCR constant sequence, and the retained reads were trimmed to 150 nt and grouped according to their 12-nt molecular barcodes. Reads inside each barcode group were sub-clustered using a 15% Levenshtein threshold, and a quality-weighted consensus sequence was constructed for each RNA molecule. Non-functional sequences were filtered out, along with any lower-count sequence sitting one edit away from another sequence. Based on fitting two negative binomial distributions, any barcode sub-cluster with under 20% of the maximum read count was discarded. TCRdb's own reprocessing of the public reads used fastp at Q25 and MiXCR and kept productive beta chains. Rows matching on CDR3 protein sequence are summarized as one entry with the most common DNA and genes. The V and J calls were not made by the authors but by TCRdb's processing. This sample holds about 510,000 distinct CDR3 sequences; roughly 25% were observed only once. Of the sample, roughly 0.77% is held by the ten largest clones.

Naive CD8 T cell libraries were made from around 18,000 to 910,000 sorted cells using 10%, 30% or 50% of purified RNA. Naive CD8 T cells, defined as CD8+CD4-CCR7+CD45RA+, were FACS-sorted into RLT Plus buffer on a BD FACSAria II. Detection sensitivity was tested by spiking Jurkat RNA equal to roughly nine TCR copies' worth into samples containing about 20,000-1,100,000 naive CD8 T cells. Enrichment of CD8 T cells was performed with RosetteSep CD8+ T Cell Enrichment Cocktail and Ficoll-Paque, after which ACK red cell lysis was carried out. The CDR3 covers 16 residues, taking in both the cysteine and the phenylalanine. Only the CDR3 portion is preserved as DNA: 48 bases, with reading frame beginning at the first base. Per the germline V gene, SGHAT is the CDR1 and FQNNGV is the CDR2. V is cut back by 2 bases and J by 1 base, with 5 bases in the junction unmatched.

The chain employs TRBV11-2 and TRBJ2-5; 9 bases in between match TRBD2. This TCR was sampled from a human donor in good health. Some libraries in this study had Jurkat cell RNA spiked in. Sequencing used naive CD8+ T cells from blood, with Jurkat cell RNA spiked in. This specimen's cell subset or site label, per the study, means: FACS-sorted CD8+CD4-CCR7+CD45RA+ naive T cells. The encoded CDR3 is CASSLLAGAVQETQYF. In nucleotides, the sequence is TGTGCCAGCAGCTTATTAGCGGGGGCGGTCCAAGAGACCCAGTACTTC.